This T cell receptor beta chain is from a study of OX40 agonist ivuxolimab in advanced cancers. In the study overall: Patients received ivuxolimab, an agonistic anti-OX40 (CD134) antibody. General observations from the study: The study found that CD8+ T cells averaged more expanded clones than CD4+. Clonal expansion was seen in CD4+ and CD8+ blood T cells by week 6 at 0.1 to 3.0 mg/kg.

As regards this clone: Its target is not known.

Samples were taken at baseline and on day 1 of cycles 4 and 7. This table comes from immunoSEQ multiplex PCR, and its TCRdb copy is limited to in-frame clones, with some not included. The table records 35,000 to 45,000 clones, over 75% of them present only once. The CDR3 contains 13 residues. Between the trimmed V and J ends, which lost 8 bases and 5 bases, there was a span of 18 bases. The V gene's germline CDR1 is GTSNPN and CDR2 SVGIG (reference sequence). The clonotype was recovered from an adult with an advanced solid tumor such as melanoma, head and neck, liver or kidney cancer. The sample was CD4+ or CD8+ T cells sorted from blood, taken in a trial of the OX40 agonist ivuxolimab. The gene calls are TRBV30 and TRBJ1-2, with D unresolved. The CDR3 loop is CARTRPNRYGYTF. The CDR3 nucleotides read TGTGCCCGCACCAGACCCAATCGATATGGCTACACCTTC.